The sequence of this TCR beta chain was determined in a study of cytomegalovirus exposure and HLA in healthy donors. Use of 60 Vbeta and 13 Jbeta primers characterized the PCR. Libraries were prepared by immunoSEQ multiplex PCR; TCRdb keeps only in-frame clonotypes and omits some of them. The table lists around 140,000 clones, approximately 9% of them singletons. V lost 0 bases to trimming and J lost 5 bases, with 22 bases between them. This CDR3 has 18 residues. The germline gives CDR1 LGHNA, CDR2 YNFKEQ. This clone turned up a few times. Sequenced input: PBMCs. The source is a woman in her thirties or forties in good health and CMV-seropositive. This chain joins TRBV4-2 and TRBJ2-5; D unresolved. CDR3 residues: CASSQDVSGSLNRETQYF. The CDR3 DNA reads TGTGCCAGCAGCCAAGATGTGTCAGGTTCATTAAATAGGGAGACCCAGTACTTC.